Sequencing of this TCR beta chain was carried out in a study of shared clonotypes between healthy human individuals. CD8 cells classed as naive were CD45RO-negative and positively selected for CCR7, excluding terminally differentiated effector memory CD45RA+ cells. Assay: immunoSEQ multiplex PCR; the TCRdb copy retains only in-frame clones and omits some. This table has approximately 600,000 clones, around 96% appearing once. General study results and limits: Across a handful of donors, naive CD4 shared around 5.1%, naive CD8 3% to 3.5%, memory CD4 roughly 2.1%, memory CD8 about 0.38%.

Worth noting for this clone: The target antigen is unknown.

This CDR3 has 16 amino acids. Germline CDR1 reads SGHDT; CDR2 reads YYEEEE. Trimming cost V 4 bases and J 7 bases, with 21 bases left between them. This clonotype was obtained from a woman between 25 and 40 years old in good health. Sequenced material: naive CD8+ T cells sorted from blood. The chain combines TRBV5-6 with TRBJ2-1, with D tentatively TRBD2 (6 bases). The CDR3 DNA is TGTGCCAGCAGCATTTACCGGGACCCCGGAGGGAATGAGCAGTTCTTC. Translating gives CASSIYRDPGGNEQFF.